The 24 T cell receptor beta chains below all came from one sample that was sequenced in a study of beta chain features in type 1 diabetes. Study results and limitations: Significant though moderate, a shortening of TCRB CDR3s appeared in all four CD4+ subsets of Type 1 diabetes patients.

Isolated RNA was reverse transcribed in full, so expressed TCRB transcripts were sequenced. Clones were sequenced by immunoSEQ multiplex PCR, and TCRdb holds only the in-frame ones, with some missing. The sample has 300,000 or so clones, about a tenth seen once. These receptors' antigens are unknown. Sequencing used central memory CD4+ T cells from blood. These receptor sequences come from a man aged 25 to 45 with type 1 diabetes.

The sample holds many counts of this clone. The V call is TRBV28, the J call TRBJ1-6; TRBD1 aligns across 10 bases. CDR3 length equals 17 residues. Per germline, CDR1 MDHEN and CDR2 SYDVKM. J lost 7 bases, V lost 6 bases, and 12 bases had no gene match. CDR3 amino acids: CASRSGTGVRGNSPLHF. The CDR3 bases are TGTGCCAGCAGATCCGGGACAGGGGTTCGAGGGAATTCACCCCTCCACTTT.

The chain employs TRBV30 and TRBJ2-5; a possible D gene is TRBD1 (5 bases). V was clipped by 8 bases and J by 4 bases, with 20 bases between them. From germline, CDR1 is GTSNPN and CDR2 SVGIG (reference sequence). This CDR3 contains 14 residues. The CDR3 loop is CAGRVAGWGETQYF. The CDR3 bases are TGTGCCGGAAGGGTGGCAGGGTGGGGAGAGACCCAGTACTTC.

The V and J genes are TRBV28 and TRBJ2-7, with 12 positions matching TRBD1. The CDR3 consists of 16 residues. Germline CDR1 is MDHEN and CDR2 is SYDVKM. The ends lost 5 bases at V and 7 bases at J; junction bases unmatched: 12. The CDR3 spells CASSQHPGQGAGEQYF. In nucleotides, the CDR3 is TGTGCCAGCAGTCAGCATCCGGGACAGGGGGCAGGGGAGCAGTACTTC.

This clone has a handful of counts. The rearrangement uses TRBV28 and TRBJ1-1, with D unclear. Trimming removed 6 bases from V and 1 base from J, with 3 bases in between. Germline values: CDR1 MDHEN, CDR2 SYDVKM. The CDR3 is 11 amino acids. This CDR3 is CASRGNTEAFF. The CDR3 DNA reads as TGTGCCAGCAGGGGGAACACTGAAGCTTTCTTT. The complete variable domain, with remaining parts taken from reference TRBV28 and TRBJ1-1, reads DVKVTQSSRYLVKRTGEKVFLECVQDMDHENMFWYRQDPGLGLRLIYFSYDVKMKEKGDIPEGYSVSREKKERFSLILESASTNQTSMYLCASRGNTEAFFGQGTRLTVV.

This clone was counted a few times. DNA of the CDR3: TGTGCCAGCAGCTCCGGGGGGCCAGAGACCCAGTACTTC. Its translation is CASSSGGPETQYF. V is TRBV9 and J is TRBJ2-5; possibly TRBD2 for D (7 bases). Trimming cost V 4 bases and J 4 bases, with 11 bases left between them. CDR1 and CDR2 from the germline V gene are SGDLS and YYNGEE. This CDR3 comprises 13 residues.

Comment on this clone: The sample holds other DNA sequences that translate to the same CDR3. This chain links TRBV27 with TRBJ1-1; D possibly corresponds to TRBD1 (6 bases). Per the germline V gene, CDR1 is MNHEY and CDR2 is SMNVEV (reference sequence). V dropped 3 bases and J dropped 1 base, with 12 bases sitting between them. The CDR3 extends over 15 amino acids. The CDR3 region is CASSLSRTANTEAFF. For the CDR3, the DNA is TGTGCCAGCAGTTTGTCTCGGACAGCGAACACTGAAGCTTTCTTT.

The rearrangement links TRBV10-3 to TRBJ2-5, with 9 bases fitting TRBD1. CDR1 is ENHRY and CDR2 is SYGVKD in the germline V gene. The CDR3 covers 17 residues. V shed 10 bases and J 2 bases; nucleotides not matched to a gene: 17. CDR3 DNA: TGTGCCACCTCAGTGGGTCTGGGACAGGGAGGTCAAGAGACCCAGTACTTC. This encodes CATSVGLGQGGQETQYF.

This clone was picked up a small number of times. This rearrangement joins TRBV5-4 to TRBJ2-7; possible D gene TRBD1, 6 bases. Trimming stripped 2 bases from V and 5 bases from J, with 14 bases between. CDR1 is SGHNT, CDR2 YYREEE, per germline (reference sequence). The length of the CDR3 is 14 residues. The CDR3 coding sequence is TGTGCCAGCAGCTTCTCGTCAGGGGACAACGAGCAGTACTTC. Its protein product is CASSFSSGDNEQYF.

The sample holds a few counts of this clone. The chain is built from TRBV10-3 and TRBJ1-5; D is unclear. CDR1 ENHRY and CDR2 SYGVKD come from the germline V gene. The length of the CDR3 is 13 residues. The V gene lost 9 bases and the J gene lost 5 bases, with 14 bases spanning the gap. In DNA, the CDR3 is TGTGCCATGGCGGCGGGAGGAGATCAGCCCCAGCATTTT. As protein: CAMAAGGDQPQHF.

This clone was observed a few times. The sample carries other DNA sequences with the same CDR3. The chain links TRBV7-2 to TRBJ2-3; D is unresolved. The CDR3 sequence is 14 residues long. Germline V gene sequence: CDR1 SGHTA, CDR2 FQGNSA. V was cut by 0 bases and J by 0 bases, with 4 bases left in between. The CDR3 sequence: CASSLAGSTDTQYF. Written as DNA, the CDR3 is TGTGCCAGCAGCTTAGCGGGTAGCACAGATACGCAGTATTTT.

The chain links TRBV6-5 to TRBJ2-5, with D possibly TRBD2 on 6 matching bases. With 9 bases removed from V and 2 bases from J, the gap between germline ends came to 13 bases. The germline CDR1 and CDR2 sequences are MNHEY and SVGAGI. The CDR3 is 13 residues long. DNA for the CDR3: TGTGCCAGTGGCGGAGGGGTTCAAGAGACCCAGTACTTC. Protein sequence: CASGGGVQETQYF.

The chain recombines TRBV27 with TRBJ1-6; the match to TRBD1 covers 8 bases. The junction had 4 bases not matched to a gene; V was cut back by 6 bases and J by 6 bases. The length of the CDR3 is 14 residues. Germline V lookup: CDR1 MNHEY, CDR2 SMNVEV (reference sequence). CDR3 in amino acids: CASRIDRGNSPLHF. CDR3 DNA: TGTGCCAGCAGAATCGACAGGGGTAATTCACCCCTCCACTTT.

This clone was found a few times. The chain links TRBV4-3 to TRBJ1-2; D perhaps matches TRBD1 (5 bases). Trimming pared 0 bases from V and 2 bases from J, leaving 10 bases between. The germline CDR1 and CDR2 sequences are LGHNA and YSLEER. This CDR3 spans 15 amino acids. Here the CDR3 reads CASSQDPSGNYGYTF. The CDR3 nucleotides are TGCGCCAGCAGCCAAGATCCATCAGGGAACTATGGCTACACCTTC.

A few counts support this clone. This sequence joins TRBV6-5 and TRBJ1-2, with a weak D call TRBD1 (6 bases). Germline V CDR1 and CDR2: MNHEY, SVGAGI. V lost 0 bases to trimming and J lost 4 bases, with 9 bases between them. The length of the CDR3 is 14 residues. The CDR3 loop reads CASSYSTGTYGYTF. The CDR3 DNA is TGTGCCAGCAGTTACTCCACAGGGACCTATGGCTACACCTTC.

This clone was counted ten times or more. V usage is TRBV4-3 and J usage is TRBJ2-3; possible D gene TRBD2, 6 bases. Germline V CDR1 and CDR2: LGHNA, YSLEER. V was cut by 1 base and J by 2 bases, with 10 bases left in between. The CDR3 extends over 15 amino acids. CDR3 sequence reads: CASSQVAGLTDTQYF. In DNA, the CDR3 is TGCGCCAGCAGCCAAGTGGCGGGGCTCACAGATACGCAGTATTTT.

The V and J genes are TRBV29-1 and TRBJ1-2, with D possibly matching TRBD1 (6 bases). V lost 7 bases and J 7 bases, leaving 22 bases between the germline ends. This CDR3 region has 14 residues. Germline loops: CDR1 SQVTM, CDR2 ANQGSEA. The CDR3 DNA sequence: TGCAGCGCTCCCCAGTGGGGGACACGGCGTGGCTACACCTTC. It is translated as CSAPQWGTRRGYTF.

The chain employs TRBV27 and TRBJ2-3; 8 bases are shared with TRBD2. CDR1 MNHEY and CDR2 SMNVEV come from the germline V gene (reference sequence). V gave up 5 bases and J gave up 2 bases; unmatched junction bases: 9. The CDR3 consists of 16 residues. Here the CDR3 reads CASSPGSGGYTDTQYF. The CDR3 region has the DNA TGTGCCAGCAGTCCCGGAAGCGGGGGTTACACAGATACGCAGTATTTT.

This rearrangement joins TRBV30 to TRBJ1-4, with TRBD1 matching over 9 bases. CDR1 and CDR2 (germline): GTSNPN, SVGIG (reference sequence). CDR3 length: 15 residues. V was pared by 5 bases and J by 5 bases, with 9 bases of the junction left unmatched. The CDR3: CAWRTGQGLNEKLFF. CDR3 DNA sequence: TGTGCCTGGCGGACTGGACAGGGGCTGAATGAAAAACTGTTTTTT.

The V gene is TRBV18, the J gene TRBJ2-2; D is possibly TRBD1 (6 bases). Trimming pared 0 bases from V and 1 base from J, leaving 12 bases between. This CDR3 spans 17 amino acids. Per germline, CDR1 KGHSH and CDR2 LQKENI. The CDR3 loop reads CASSPPDSPLNTGELFF. The CDR3 bases are TGTGCCAGCTCACCACCGGACAGTCCCCTGAACACCGGGGAGCTGTTTTTT.

The chain couples TRBV7-2 to TRBJ2-1; tentative D call: TRBD1 (5 bases). V was pared by 5 bases and J by 7 bases, with 15 bases between. There are 14 residues in the CDR3. The germline V gene encodes CDR1 SGHTA and CDR2 FQGNSA. CDR3 protein: CASSPGHKGNEQFF. Here the CDR3 DNA reads TGTGCCAGCAGCCCCGGACATAAAGGGAATGAGCAGTTCTTC.

The chain is built from TRBV7-9 and TRBJ1-2; 11 nucleotides line up with TRBD1. The germline V gene encodes CDR1 SEHNR and CDR2 FQNEAQ (reference sequence). This CDR3 has 17 amino acids. V lost 5 bases and J lost 2; bases outside the gene matches: 10. The CDR3 sequence is CASSTRTGGAGNYGYTF. The CDR3 DNA reads as TGTGCCAGCAGCACCCGGACAGGGGGCGCGGGGAACTATGGCTACACCTTC.

The rearrangement uses TRBV11-2 and TRBJ1-3; TRBD1 is a possible D gene (6 bases). There are 17 residues in the CDR3. With 2 bases removed from V and 0 bases from J, the gap between germline ends came to 14 bases. From germline, CDR1 is SGHAT and CDR2 FQNNGV. This CDR3 reads CASSLSGGSGSGNTIYF. Written as DNA, the CDR3 is TGTGCCAGCAGCTTATCGGGGGGCTCAGGCTCTGGAAACACCATATATTTT.

V is TRBV7-9 and J is TRBJ1-5; D is ambiguous. The CDR3 length is 14 residues. Trimming took 1 base from V and 2 from J, leaving 6 bases between them. Germline CDR1 SEHNR, CDR2 FQNEAQ (reference sequence). The CDR3 DNA is TGTGCCAGCAGCTTAGGGACGGGCAATCAGCCCCAGCATTTT. As protein: CASSLGTGNQPQHF.

This clone has more than one count but fewer than ten. The CDR3 reads CASSQPGLMNTEAFF. The CDR3 bases are TGCGCCAGCAGCCAGCCGGGACTCATGAACACTGAAGCTTTCTTT. The V call is TRBV4-3, the J call TRBJ1-1; D is perhaps TRBD1 (5 bases). The CDR3 runs to 15 residues. Trimming stripped 3 bases from V and 0 bases from J, with 11 bases between. Germline V CDR1 and CDR2: LGHNA, YSLEER.